This T cell receptor beta chain was profiled in a study of regulatory T cells in long-lasting Graves disease. Study information: Antithyroid drugs had been given to newly diagnosed Graves' patients for under 3 months.

As for time point: newly diagnosed GD, antithyroid drugs for less than 3 months. From PBMCs, RNA was extracted and then used to make the TCR library. In each case, Graves' disease was diagnosed per American Thyroid Association guidelines. As a group, patients came from one endocrinology department in Xi'an, China. This clonotype was seen at least ten times. Construction of the TCR beta libraries employed iRepertoire HTBI primers in conjunction with Arm-PCR of CDR3 regions. A single record per CDR3 protein comes from TCRdb applying MiXCR to the multiplex PCR reads. Found here are approximately 230,000 distinct CDR3 sequences, around 16% of them singletons; the top ten hold around 20%. The input for sequencing was peripheral blood mononuclear cells (PBMCs), taken at new diagnosis, from a patient treated with antithyroid drugs. This TCR was sampled from a female donor with Graves disease.

CDR3 in amino acids: CASSQGWGVSPLHF. For the CDR3, the DNA is TGTGCCAGCAGCCAAGGTTGGGGGGTGTCACCCCTCCACTTT. V usage is TRBV3-1 and J usage is TRBJ1-6, with D possibly TRBD1 on 5 matching bases. With 1 base removed from V and 10 bases from J, the gap between germline ends came to 11 bases. The germline CDR1 and CDR2 sequences are LGHDT and YNNKEL (reference sequence). CDR3 length: 14 residues.